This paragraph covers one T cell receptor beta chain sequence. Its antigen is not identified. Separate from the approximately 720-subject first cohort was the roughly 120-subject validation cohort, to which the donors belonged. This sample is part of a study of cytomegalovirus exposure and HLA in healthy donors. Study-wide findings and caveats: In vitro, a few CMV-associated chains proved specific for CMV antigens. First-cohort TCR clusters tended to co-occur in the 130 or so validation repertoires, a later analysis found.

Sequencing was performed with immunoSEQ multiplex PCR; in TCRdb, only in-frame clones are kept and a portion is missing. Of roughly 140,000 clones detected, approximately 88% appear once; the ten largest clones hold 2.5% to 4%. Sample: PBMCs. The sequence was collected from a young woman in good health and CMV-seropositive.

Written as DNA, the CDR3 is TGTGCCAGCACTACGGACAGGACTGAAGCTTTCTTT. Translated, it gives CASTTDRTEAFF. This chain connects TRBV2 to TRBJ1-1; 7 bases are a match to TRBD1. J gave up 5 bases and V 7 bases, and 4 bases lay outside the gene matches. CDR1 and CDR2 (germline): SNHLY, FYNNEI. The length of the CDR3 is 12 residues.